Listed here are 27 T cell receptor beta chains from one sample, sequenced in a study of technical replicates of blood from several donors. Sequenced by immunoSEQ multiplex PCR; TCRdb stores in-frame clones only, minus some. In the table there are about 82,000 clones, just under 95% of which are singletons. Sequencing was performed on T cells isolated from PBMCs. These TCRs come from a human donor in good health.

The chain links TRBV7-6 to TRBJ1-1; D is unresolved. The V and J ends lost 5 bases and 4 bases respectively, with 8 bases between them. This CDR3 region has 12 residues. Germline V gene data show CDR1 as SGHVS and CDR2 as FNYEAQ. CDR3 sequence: CASSAVSTEAFF. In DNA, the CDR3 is TGTGCCAGCAGCGCAGTCAGCACTGAAGCTTTCTTT.

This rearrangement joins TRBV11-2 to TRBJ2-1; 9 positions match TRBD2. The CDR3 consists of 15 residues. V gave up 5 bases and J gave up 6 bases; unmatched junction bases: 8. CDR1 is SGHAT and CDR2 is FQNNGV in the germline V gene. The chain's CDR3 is CASSLSGREGNEQFF. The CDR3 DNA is TGTGCCAGCAGCCTTAGCGGGAGAGAAGGCAATGAGCAGTTCTTC.

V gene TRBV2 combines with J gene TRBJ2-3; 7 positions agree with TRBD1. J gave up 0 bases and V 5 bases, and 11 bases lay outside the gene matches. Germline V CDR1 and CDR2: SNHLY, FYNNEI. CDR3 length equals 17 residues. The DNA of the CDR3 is TGTGCCAGCAGTCCTTGGACAGGTCACTCTAGCACAGATACGCAGTATTTT. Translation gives CASSPWTGHSSTDTQYF.

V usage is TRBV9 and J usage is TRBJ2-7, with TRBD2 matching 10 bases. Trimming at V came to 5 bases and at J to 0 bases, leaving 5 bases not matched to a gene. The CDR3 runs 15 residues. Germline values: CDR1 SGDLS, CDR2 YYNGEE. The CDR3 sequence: CASSEGLATSYEQYF. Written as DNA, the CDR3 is TGTGCCAGCAGTGAGGGACTAGCGACCTCCTACGAGCAGTACTTC.

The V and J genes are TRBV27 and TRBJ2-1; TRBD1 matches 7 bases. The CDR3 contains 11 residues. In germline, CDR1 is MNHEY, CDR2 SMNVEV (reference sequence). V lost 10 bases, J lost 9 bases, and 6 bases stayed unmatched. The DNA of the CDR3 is TGTGCCACCGTCAGGGGGAGTGAGCAGTTCTTC. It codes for CATVRGSEQFF.

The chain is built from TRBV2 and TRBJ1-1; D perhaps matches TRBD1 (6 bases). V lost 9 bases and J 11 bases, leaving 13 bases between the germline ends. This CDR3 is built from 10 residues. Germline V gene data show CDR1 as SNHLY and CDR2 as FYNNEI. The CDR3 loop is CASKQGLAFF. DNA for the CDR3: TGTGCCAGTAAACAGGGTTTGGCTTTCTTT.

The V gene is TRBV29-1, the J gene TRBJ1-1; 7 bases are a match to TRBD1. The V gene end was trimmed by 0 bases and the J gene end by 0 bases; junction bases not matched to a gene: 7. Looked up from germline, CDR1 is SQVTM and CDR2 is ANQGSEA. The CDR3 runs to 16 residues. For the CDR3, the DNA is TGCAGCGTTGAAGACTCGGACAGGCTCGTGAACACTGAAGCTTTCTTT. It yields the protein CSVEDSDRLVNTEAFF.

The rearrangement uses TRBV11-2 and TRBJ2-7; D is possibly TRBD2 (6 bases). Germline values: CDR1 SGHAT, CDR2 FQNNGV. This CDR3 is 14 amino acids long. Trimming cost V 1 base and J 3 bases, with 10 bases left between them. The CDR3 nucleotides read TGTGCCAGCAGCTTAGGTACTAGCTTCTACGAGCAGTACTTC. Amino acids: CASSLGTSFYEQYF.

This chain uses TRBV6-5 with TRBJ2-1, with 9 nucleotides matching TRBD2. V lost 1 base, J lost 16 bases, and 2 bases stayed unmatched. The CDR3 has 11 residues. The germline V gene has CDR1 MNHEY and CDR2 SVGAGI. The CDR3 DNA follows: TGTGCCAGCAGTTACTTCGGGACTAGCTTCTTC. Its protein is CASSYFGTSFF.

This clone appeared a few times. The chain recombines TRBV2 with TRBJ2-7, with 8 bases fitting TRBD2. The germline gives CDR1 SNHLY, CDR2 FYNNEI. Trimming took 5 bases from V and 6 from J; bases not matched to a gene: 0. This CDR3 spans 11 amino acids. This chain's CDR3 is CASSSGSEQYF. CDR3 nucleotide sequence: TGTGCCAGCAGTAGCGGGAGCGAGCAGTACTTC.

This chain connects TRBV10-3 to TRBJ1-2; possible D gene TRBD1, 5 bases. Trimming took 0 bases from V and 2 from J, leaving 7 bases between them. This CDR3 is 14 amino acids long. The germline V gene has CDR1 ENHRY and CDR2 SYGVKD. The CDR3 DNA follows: TGTGCCATCAGTGAGTCGACAGCCAACTATGGCTACACCTTC. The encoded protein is CAISESTANYGYTF.

The CDR3 region is CASSMTSSYNEQFF. In DNA form, the CDR3 reads TGTGCCAGTAGTATGACTAGCTCCTACAATGAGCAGTTCTTC. V is TRBV19 and J is TRBJ2-1; D might be TRBD2 (6 bases). This CDR3 region has 14 residues. Germline V gene data show CDR1 as LNHDA and CDR2 as SQIVND (reference sequence). Trimming stripped 3 bases from V and 0 bases from J, with 6 bases between. Variable domain in full (rest from reference TRBV19 and TRBJ2-1): DGGITQSPKYLFRKEGQNVTLSCEQNLNHDAMYWYRQDPGQGLRLIYYSQIVNDFQKGDIAEGYSVSREKKESFPLTVTSAQKNPTAFYLCASSMTSSYNEQFFGPGTRLTVL.

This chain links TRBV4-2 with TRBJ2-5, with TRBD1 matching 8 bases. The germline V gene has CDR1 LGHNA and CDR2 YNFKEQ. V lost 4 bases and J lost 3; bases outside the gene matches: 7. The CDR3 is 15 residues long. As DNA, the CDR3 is TGTGCCAGCAGCCCTTCCTGGGGACAGGAAGAGACCCAGTACTTC. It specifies CASSPSWGQEETQYF.

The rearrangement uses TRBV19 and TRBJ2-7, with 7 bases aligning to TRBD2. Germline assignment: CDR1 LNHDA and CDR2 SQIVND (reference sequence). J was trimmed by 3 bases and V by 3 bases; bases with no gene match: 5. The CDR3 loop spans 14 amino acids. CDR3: CASSIRAGSYEQYF. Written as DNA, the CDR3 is TGTGCCAGTAGTATTCGAGCGGGAAGCTACGAGCAGTACTTC.

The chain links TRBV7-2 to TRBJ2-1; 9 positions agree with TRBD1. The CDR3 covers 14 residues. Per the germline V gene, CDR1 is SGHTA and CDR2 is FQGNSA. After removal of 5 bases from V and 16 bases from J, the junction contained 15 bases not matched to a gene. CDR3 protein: CASSLSPTGTGFFF. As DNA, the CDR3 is TGTGCCAGCAGCCTCTCCCCGACCGGGACAGGGTTCTTCTTC.

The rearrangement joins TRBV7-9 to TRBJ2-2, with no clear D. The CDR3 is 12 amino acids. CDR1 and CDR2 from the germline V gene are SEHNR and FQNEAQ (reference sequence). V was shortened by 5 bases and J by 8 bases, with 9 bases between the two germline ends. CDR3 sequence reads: CASSPAVGELFF. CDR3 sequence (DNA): TGTGCCAGCAGCCCTGCAGTAGGGGAGCTGTTTTTT.

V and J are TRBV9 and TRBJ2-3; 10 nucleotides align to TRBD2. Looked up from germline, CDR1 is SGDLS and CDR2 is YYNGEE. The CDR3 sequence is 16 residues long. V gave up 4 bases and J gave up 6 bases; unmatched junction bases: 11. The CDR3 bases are TGTGCCAGCAGCCCGTACTCTAGCGGGAGTGGTGATACGCAGTATTTT. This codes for CASSPYSSGSGDTQYF.

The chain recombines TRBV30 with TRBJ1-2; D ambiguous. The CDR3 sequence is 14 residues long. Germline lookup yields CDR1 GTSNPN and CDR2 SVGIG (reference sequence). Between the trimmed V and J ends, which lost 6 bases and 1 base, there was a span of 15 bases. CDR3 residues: CACHPRRGNYGYTF. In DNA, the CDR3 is TGTGCCTGTCACCCCAGGCGTGGTAACTATGGCTACACCTTC.

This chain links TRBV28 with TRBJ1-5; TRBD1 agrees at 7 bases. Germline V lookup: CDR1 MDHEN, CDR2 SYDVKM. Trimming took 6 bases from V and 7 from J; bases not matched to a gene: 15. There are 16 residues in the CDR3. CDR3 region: CASSRTETGWYQPQHF. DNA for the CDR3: TGTGCCAGCAGCCGAACCGAGACAGGGTGGTACCAGCCCCAGCATTTT.

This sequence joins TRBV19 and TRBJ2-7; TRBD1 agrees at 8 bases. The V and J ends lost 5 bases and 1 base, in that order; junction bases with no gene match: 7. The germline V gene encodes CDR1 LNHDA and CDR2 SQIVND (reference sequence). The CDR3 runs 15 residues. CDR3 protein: CASSPQGAVSYEQYF. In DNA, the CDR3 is TGTGCCAGTAGTCCGCAGGGGGCTGTATCCTACGAGCAGTACTTC.

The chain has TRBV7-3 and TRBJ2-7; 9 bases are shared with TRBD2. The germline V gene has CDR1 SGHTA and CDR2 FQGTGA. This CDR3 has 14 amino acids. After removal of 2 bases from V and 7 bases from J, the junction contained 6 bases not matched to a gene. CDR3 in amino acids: CASSLAGGHREQYF. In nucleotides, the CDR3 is TGTGCCAGCAGCTTAGCGGGAGGGCACCGTGAGCAGTACTTC. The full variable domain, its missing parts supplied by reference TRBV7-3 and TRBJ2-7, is GAGVSQTPSNKVTEKGKYVELRCDPISGHTALYWYRQSLGQGPEFLIYFQGTGAADDSGLPNDRFFAVRPEGSVSTLKIQRTERGDSAVYLCASSLAGGHREQYFGPGTRLTVT.

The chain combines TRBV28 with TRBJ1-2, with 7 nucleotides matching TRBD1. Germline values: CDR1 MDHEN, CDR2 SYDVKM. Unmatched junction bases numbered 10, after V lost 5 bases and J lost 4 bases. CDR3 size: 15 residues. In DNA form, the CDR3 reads TGTGCCAGCAGTCGAATCGGACAGGCCATCTATGGCTACACCTTC. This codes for CASSRIGQAIYGYTF.

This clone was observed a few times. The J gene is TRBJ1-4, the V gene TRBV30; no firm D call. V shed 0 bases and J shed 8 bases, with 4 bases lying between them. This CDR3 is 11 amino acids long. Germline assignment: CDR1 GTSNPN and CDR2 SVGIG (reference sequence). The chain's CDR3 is CAWSVQEKLFF. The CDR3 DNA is TGTGCCTGGAGTGTTCAAGAAAAACTGTTTTTT.

In DNA, the CDR3 is TGTGCCAGCAGCCAGGGACAGAGGAACACTGAAGCTTTCTTT. Its protein is CASSQGQRNTEAFF. This rearrangement joins TRBV7-9 to TRBJ1-1; 7 positions match TRBD1. Trimming took 5 bases from V and 1 from J; bases not matched to a gene: 4. CDR1 is SEHNR and CDR2 is FQNEAQ in the germline V gene (reference sequence). The CDR3 length is 14 residues.

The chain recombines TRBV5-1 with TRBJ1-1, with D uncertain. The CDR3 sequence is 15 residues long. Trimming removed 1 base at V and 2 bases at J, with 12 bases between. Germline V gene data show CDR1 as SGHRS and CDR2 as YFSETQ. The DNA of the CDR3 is TGCGCCAGCAGCTTGTCAGGCCCCCTTAACACTGAAGCTTTCTTT. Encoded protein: CASSLSGPLNTEAFF.

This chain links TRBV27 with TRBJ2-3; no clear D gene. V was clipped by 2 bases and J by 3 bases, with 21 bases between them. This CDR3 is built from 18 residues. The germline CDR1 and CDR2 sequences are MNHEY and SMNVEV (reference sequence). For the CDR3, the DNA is TGTGCCAGCAGTTTAATGGTCTCACGCGGAAAATCTACAGATACGCAGTATTTT. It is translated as CASSLMVSRGKSTDTQYF.

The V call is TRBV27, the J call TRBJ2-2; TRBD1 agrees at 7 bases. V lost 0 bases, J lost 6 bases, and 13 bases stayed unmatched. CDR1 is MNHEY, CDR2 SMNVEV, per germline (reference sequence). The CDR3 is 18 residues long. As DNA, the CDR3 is TGTGCCAGCAGTTTATCCCCATTACCGGGACAGACTCCCGGGGAGCTGTTTTTT. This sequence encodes CASSLSPLPGQTPGELFF.